This T cell receptor (beta chain) was recorded in a study of glioma-infiltrating T cells after dendritic cell vaccination. At the level of the study: Autologous tumor lysate-pulsed dendritic cell vaccination was given between the early 2000s and the early 2010s. General study findings and limits: The cohort had few patients with full blood and tumor sets.

The V and J ends lost 3 bases and 2 bases, in that order; junction bases with no gene match: 0. This CDR3 contains 15 residues. Germline V CDR1 and CDR2: SGHRS, YFSETQ. On this clone itself: Its antigen is not identified.

Primers: 60 V beta forward and 13 J beta reverse. Repertoires were generated with immunoSEQ multiplex PCR, while TCRdb's copy carries only in-frame clones and drops some. The sample yields about 82,000 clones, roughly 90% seen once. This TCR was sampled from a human donor with glioblastoma. The chain uses TRBV5-1 and TRBJ2-1, with 12 bases that match TRBD2. The material was blood, obtained before dendritic cell vaccination. The chain's CDR3 is CASSSSGGAYNEQFF. The CDR3 bases are TGCGCCAGCAGCTCTAGCGGGGGGGCCTACAATGAGCAGTTCTTC.